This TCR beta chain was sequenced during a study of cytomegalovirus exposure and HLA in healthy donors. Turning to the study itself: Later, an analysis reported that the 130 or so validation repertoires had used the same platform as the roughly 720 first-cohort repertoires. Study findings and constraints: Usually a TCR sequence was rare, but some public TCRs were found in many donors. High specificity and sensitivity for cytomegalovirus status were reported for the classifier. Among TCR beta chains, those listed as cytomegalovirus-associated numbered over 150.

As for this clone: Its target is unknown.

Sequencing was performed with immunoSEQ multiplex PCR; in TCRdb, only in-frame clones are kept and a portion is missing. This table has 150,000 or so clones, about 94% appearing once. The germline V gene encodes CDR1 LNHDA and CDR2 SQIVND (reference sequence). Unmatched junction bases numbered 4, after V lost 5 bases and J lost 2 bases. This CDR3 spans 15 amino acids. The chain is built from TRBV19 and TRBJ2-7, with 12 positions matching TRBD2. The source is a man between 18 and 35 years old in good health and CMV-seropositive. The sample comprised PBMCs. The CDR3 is CASSDLAGGPYEQYF. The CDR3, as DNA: TGTGCCAGTAGTGATCTAGCGGGAGGGCCCTACGAGCAGTACTTC.